This T cell receptor (beta chain) was documented in a study of cytomegalovirus exposure and HLA in healthy donors. This clone was observed a handful of times. Trimming pared 2 bases from V and 2 bases from J, leaving 7 bases between. The CDR3 is 14 amino acids. In germline, CDR1 is MNHEY, CDR2 SMNVEV (reference sequence). 13 Jbeta primers and 60 Vbeta primers were used for the PCR. The table came from immunoSEQ multiplex PCR; TCRdb's copy has only in-frame clones and leaves some out. The sample records 150,000 or so clones, 70% to 75% being singletons. The rearrangement links TRBV27 to TRBJ2-1; tentative D call: TRBD1 (6 bases). The sequence was obtained from a male donor in good health and CMV-seronegative. The sequencing input was PBMCs. In DNA form, the CDR3 reads TGTGCCAGCAGTTTACGGACAGCCTACAATGAGCAGTTCTTC. This codes for CASSLRTAYNEQFF.